This TCR beta chain was recorded in a study of blood T cells in healthy people across ages. Study results and caveats: With age, beta diversity per million T cells declined roughly linearly, significantly by about 37.

The length of the CDR3 is 15 residues. Trimming cost V 4 bases and J 0 bases, with 14 bases left between them. CDR1 and CDR2 (germline): DFQATT, SNEGSKA (reference sequence). It was with a sample-barcoded 5' primer and a J-beta primer mix that a second PCR of about 6 to 12 cycles was run. TCRdb redid the calling of the 5' RACE reads with MiXCR, one entry per CDR3 protein. The table records roughly 1,500,000 distinct CDR3 sequences, around 39% of them present only once. Notes on this clonotype: What it binds is not known.

The source is a woman aged 18 to 35 in good health. Sequencing was done on a sample of blood. The rearrangement uses TRBV20-1 and TRBJ2-3; either TRBD1 or TRBD2 may supply D (5 bases each). The CDR3 spells CSATEAWDSTDTQYF. The CDR3 coding sequence is TGCAGTGCTACCGAGGCATGGGACAGCACAGATACGCAGTATTTT.